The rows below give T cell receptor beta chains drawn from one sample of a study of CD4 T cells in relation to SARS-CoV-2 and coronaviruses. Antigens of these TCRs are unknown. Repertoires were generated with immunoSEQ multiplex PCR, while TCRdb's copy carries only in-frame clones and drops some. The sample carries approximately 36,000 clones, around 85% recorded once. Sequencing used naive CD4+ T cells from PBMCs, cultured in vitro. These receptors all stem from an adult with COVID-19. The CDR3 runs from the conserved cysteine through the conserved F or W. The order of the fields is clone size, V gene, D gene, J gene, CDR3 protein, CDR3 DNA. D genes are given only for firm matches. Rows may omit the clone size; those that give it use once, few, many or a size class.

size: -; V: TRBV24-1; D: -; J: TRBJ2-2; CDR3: CALGELFF; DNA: TGTGCCCTTGGGGAGCTGTTTTTT
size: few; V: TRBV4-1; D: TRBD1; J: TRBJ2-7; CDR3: CASSQLAGTVSYEQYF; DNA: TGCGCCAGCAGCCAACTCGCCGGGACAGTCTCCTACGAGCAGTACTTC
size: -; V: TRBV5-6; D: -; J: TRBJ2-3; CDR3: CASSPQGLNTDTQYF; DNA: TGTGCCAGCAGCCCTCAGGGGCTAAATACAGATACGCAGTATTTT
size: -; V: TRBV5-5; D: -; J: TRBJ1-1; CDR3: CASSLRGDTEAFF; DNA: TGTGCCAGCAGCTTGAGGGGGGACACTGAAGCTTTCTTT
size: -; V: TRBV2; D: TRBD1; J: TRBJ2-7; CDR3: CASSLDRAPDEQYF; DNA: TGTGCCAGCAGTCTTGACAGGGCCCCCGACGAGCAGTACTTC
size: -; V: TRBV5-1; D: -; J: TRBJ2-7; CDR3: CASSLDRGGEQYF; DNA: TGCGCCAGCAGCTTGGATAGGGGCGGGGAGCAGTACTTC
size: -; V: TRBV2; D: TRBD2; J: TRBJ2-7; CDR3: CASSVAGGTYEQYF; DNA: TGTGCCAGCAGTGTTGCGGGAGGGACCTACGAGCAGTACTTC
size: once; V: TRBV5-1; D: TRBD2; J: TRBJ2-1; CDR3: CASSFSRAGGHNEQFF; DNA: TGCGCCAGCAGCTTCTCGCGAGCGGGGGGCCACAATGAGCAGTTCTTC
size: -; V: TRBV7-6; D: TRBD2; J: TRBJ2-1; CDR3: CASSSRTSGTLEQFF; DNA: TGTGCCAGCAGCTCGAGGACTAGCGGGACCCTTGAGCAGTTCTTC
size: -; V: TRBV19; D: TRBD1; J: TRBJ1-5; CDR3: CASSQGAGQPQHF; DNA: TGTGCCAGCTCCCAGGGGGCCGGTCAGCCCCAGCATTTT